The 14 T cell receptor beta chains below come from one sample, sequenced in a study of blood T cell repertoires in COVID-19. TCRdb's copy holds only in-frame clones and misses some; the assay was immunoSEQ multiplex PCR. This table has around 310,000 clones, approximately 89% appearing once. The specimen sequenced was PBMCs or T cells enriched from blood (not recorded which). Receptors were obtained from a young man who had recovered from COVID-19.

The rearrangement links TRBV10-3 to TRBJ2-7; D ambiguous. This CDR3 is 14 amino acids long. Deletions cut 5 bases from V and 2 bases from J, with 13 bases between. Per the germline V gene, CDR1 is ENHRY and CDR2 is SYGVKD. The CDR3, as DNA: TGTGCCATCAGTCACAGTCTCCCCACCTACGAGCAGTACTTC. Translated: CAISHSLPTYEQYF.

This clone was recorded only once. The chain couples TRBV29-1 to TRBJ1-2; D not certain. V was shortened by 2 bases and J by 1 base, with 8 bases between the two germline ends. Germline-derived CDR1 and CDR2 are SQVTM and ANQGSEA. The CDR3 is made up of 13 amino acids. The CDR3 nucleotides are TGCAGCGTTGAAAGTCAGAATAACTATGGCTACACCTTC. It is translated as CSVESQNNYGYTF.

J is TRBJ1-6 and V is TRBV6-5; 10 bases map to TRBD1. The CDR3 extends over 16 amino acids. The ends lost 4 bases at V and 7 bases at J; junction bases unmatched: 7. Germline CDR1 reads MNHEY; CDR2 reads SVGAGI. The CDR3 loop reads CASSSDRGLENSPLHF. DNA of the CDR3: TGTGCCAGCAGTTCCGACAGGGGGCTAGAAAATTCACCCCTCCACTTT.

This chain uses TRBV19 with TRBJ2-3; 13 bases fit TRBD2. Looked up from germline, CDR1 is LNHDA and CDR2 is SQIVND (reference sequence). The length of the CDR3 is 16 residues. With 4 bases clipped from V and 6 bases from J, the junction kept 7 bases outside the gene matches. This CDR3 is CASSSRTSGGLDTQYF. The CDR3 DNA follows: TGTGCCAGTAGTAGCCGGACTAGCGGGGGTTTGGATACGCAGTATTTT.

The rearrangement uses TRBV12-3 or TRBV12-4 and TRBJ1-6, with D maybe TRBD1 (5 bases). Trimming left V 6 bases short and J 10 bases short, with 13 bases between. CDR3 size: 13 residues. CDR3 DNA sequence: TGTGCCAGCAGCGGGAGGGGTGGATCACCCCTCCACTTT. Residues: CASSGRGGSPLHF.

The DNA of the CDR3 is TGTGCCAGCAGTCCATACGACATTTACGAGCAGTACTTC. This gives the protein CASSPYDIYEQYF. V and J are TRBV6-5 and TRBJ2-7; D is unresolved. The CDR3 extends over 13 amino acids. Looked up from germline, CDR1 is MNHEY and CDR2 is SVGAGI. Trimming left V 5 bases short and J 4 bases short, with 12 bases between.

The chain couples TRBV5-1 to TRBJ2-7; TRBD2 is a possible D gene (7 bases). V lost 0 bases and J 2 bases, leaving 15 bases between the germline ends. The CDR3 is 16 residues long. The V gene's germline CDR1 is SGHRS and CDR2 YFSETQ. The CDR3 nucleotides are TGCGCCAGCAGCTTGGGGTCGGGGGGCTCGCCCTACGAGCAGTACTTC. Its translation is CASSLGSGGSPYEQYF.

Only one count was recorded for this clone. As DNA, the CDR3 is TGTGCCAGCTCACCACCCTCTCGGTCCTCTAACTATGGCTACACCTTC. Protein sequence: CASSPPSRSSNYGYTF. The chain recombines TRBV18 with TRBJ1-2; the D is unclear. Germline lookup yields CDR1 KGHSH and CDR2 LQKENI. Trimming removed 0 bases at V and 0 bases at J, with 11 bases between. This CDR3 has 16 residues.

This clone was detected a few times. The rearrangement joins TRBV6-1 to TRBJ1-5; 12 bases match TRBD1. CDR1 is MNHNS and CDR2 is SASEGT in the germline V gene. V lost 3 bases to trimming and J lost 3 bases; unmatched junction nucleotides: 9. This CDR3 has 18 residues. The DNA of the CDR3 is TGTGCCAGCAGTGAGGTGGGACAGGGGGCCAGGGTCAATCAGCCCCAGCATTTT. It specifies CASSEVGQGARVNQPQHF.

The CDR3 region is CASSSRTPNIQYF. CDR3 nucleotides: TGTGCCAGCAGTTCCCGGACTCCTAACATTCAGTACTTC. The chain couples TRBV6-2 or TRBV6-3 to TRBJ2-4; D is possibly TRBD2 (5 bases). Germline CDR1 is MNHEY and CDR2 is SVGEGT. With 4 bases removed from V and 7 bases from J, the gap between germline ends came to 11 bases. CDR3 length equals 13 residues.

The genes are TRBV7-2 and TRBJ2-5; 8 bases agree with TRBD2. The V gene end was trimmed by 6 bases and the J gene end by 2 bases; junction bases not matched to a gene: 8. The CDR3 is 15 amino acids. CDR1 is SGHTA, CDR2 FQGNSA, per germline. CDR3 loop: CASRTAGGQQETQYF. The CDR3 region has the DNA TGTGCCAGCAGAACGGCGGGGGGCCAGCAAGAGACCCAGTACTTC.

The chain recombines TRBV7-5 with TRBJ1-4; whether TRBD1, the table's D call, matches the DNA was not checked. TRBV7-5 is a recognized pseudogene. CDR3 length: 19 residues. The DNA of the CDR3 is TGTGTCAGAAGCGCCCGGGACAGGGGATTAATCCCAACTAATGAAAAACTGTTTTTT. This codes for CVRSARDRGLIPTNEKLFF.

The chain is built from TRBV10-2 and TRBJ1-6; TRBD1 matches at 7 bases. This CDR3 contains 17 residues. Trimming cost V 2 bases and J 5 bases; bases outside gene matches: 9. Germline V gene sequence: CDR1 WSHSY, CDR2 SAAADI. For the CDR3, the DNA is TGCGCCAGCAGTGAGGGGGCCGGGACAGCAAATAATTCACCCCTCCACTTT. Amino acid sequence: CASSEGAGTANNSPLHF.

V and J are TRBV12-3 or TRBV12-4 and TRBJ2-1; 8 nucleotides agree with TRBD1. The CDR3 covers 13 residues. V gave up 7 bases and J gave up 10 bases; unmatched junction bases: 9. CDR3 sequence reads: CASTLGTGAEQFF. The CDR3 nucleotides read TGTGCCAGCACCCTCGGGACAGGAGCAGAGCAGTTCTTC.